This section outlines one T cell receptor beta chain sequence together with its context. Its antigen is unidentified. The germline V gene has CDR1 SGHDN and CDR2 FVKESK. The germline V and J ends were trimmed by 0 bases and 3 bases, with 15 bases remaining between them. The CDR3 runs to 16 residues. These data are taken from a study of blood T cells in healthy people across ages. The study's findings and limits: Greater diversity and more naive CD4+ cells were seen in long-lived donors than in aged donors.

Through a sample-barcoded 5' primer and a J-beta primer mix, a second PCR was run for roughly 6 to 12 cycles. All cDNA molecules were each tagged by a template-switch adaptor with 12 random nucleotides. TCRdb used MiXCR to reprocess the 5' RACE reads, holding one entry per CDR3 protein. The sample lists hundreds of thousands of distinct CDR3 sequences; 55% to 70% were seen once. This clonotype originated in a man aged 25-45 years in good health. Sequenced input: blood. The gene calls are TRBV14 and TRBJ2-7; D remains unclear. CDR3 DNA sequence: TGTGCCAGCAGCCAAGATCAACGCTTAGAAAACTACGAGCAGTACTTC. It encodes CASSQDQRLENYEQYF.